The 14 T cell receptor beta chains given below trace back to one sample, sequenced in a study of T-cell memory formation after mild COVID-19. Via MiXCR, TCRdb re-called the 5' RACE reads, giving one row per CDR3 protein. This table has 250,000 to 350,000 distinct CDR3 sequences, roughly 17% appearing once. Sequenced input: PBMCs or a T cell subset sorted from them (not recorded which). The receptors stem from a young man who had mild COVID-19 (a few samples of this study predate the infection). Cell type and time point are not known.

This clonotype showed up just a few times. This rearrangement joins TRBV7-2 to TRBJ2-5; D is unresolved. Germline loops: CDR1 SGHTA, CDR2 FQGNSA. Trimming took 3 bases from V and 4 from J, leaving 9 bases between them. The CDR3 totals 13 residues. The CDR3 DNA follows: TGTGCCAGCAGCTTCTTTAACGGAGAGACCCAGTACTTC. Translating gives CASSFFNGETQYF.

The chain recombines TRBV20-1 with TRBJ1-2, with TRBD1 matching over 7 bases. The V segment lost 6 bases and the J segment 3 bases; nucleotides outside the gene matches: 10. This CDR3 region has 14 residues. CDR1 is DFQATT and CDR2 is SNEGSKA in the germline V gene (reference sequence). For the CDR3, the DNA is TGCAGTGCAGAAGGAGGGGGCCGTGACTATGGCTACACCTTC. It encodes CSAEGGGRDYGYTF.

This clonotype was observed a few times. This chain joins TRBV20-1 and TRBJ2-3; TRBD2 matches 7 bases. This CDR3 region has 14 residues. With 6 bases clipped from V and 2 bases from J, the junction kept 8 bases outside the gene matches. CDR1 is DFQATT, CDR2 SNEGSKA, per germline (reference sequence). Here the CDR3 reads CSASSGTYTDTQYF. The DNA of the CDR3 is TGCAGTGCCTCGAGCGGGACCTACACAGATACGCAGTATTTT.

This chain uses TRBV10-2 with TRBJ2-1, with D hard to call. Trimming left V 3 bases short and J 4 bases short, with 10 bases between. The germline CDR1 and CDR2 sequences are WSHSY and SAAADI. The CDR3 totals 14 residues. DNA for the CDR3: TGCGCCAGCAGTGATGACTCCCCTTACAATGAGCAGTTCTTC. Translating it yields CASSDDSPYNEQFF.

This clonotype was picked up a small number of times. This chain links TRBV12-3 or TRBV12-4 with TRBJ2-3; no firm D call. Trimming removed 5 bases at V and 0 bases at J, with 9 bases between. The CDR3 totals 14 residues. CDR3 nucleotide sequence: TGTGCCAGCAGTGCCCTCGGGAGCACAGATACGCAGTATTTT. It encodes CASSALGSTDTQYF.

This clonotype was picked up many times. The V call is TRBV4-1, the J call TRBJ2-5; 15 bases align to TRBD2. V lost 4 bases to trimming and J lost 4 bases; unmatched junction nucleotides: 7. This CDR3 spans 17 amino acids. Germline values: CDR1 MGHRA, CDR2 YSYEKL. CDR3 residues: CASSPLGLAGGGETQYF. The CDR3 DNA follows: TGCGCCAGCAGCCCCCTGGGACTAGCGGGGGGAGGAGAGACCCAGTACTTC.

At least ten counts were recorded for this clonotype. The chain carries TRBV6-6 and TRBJ2-7; 7 nucleotides line up with TRBD1. Germline V CDR1 and CDR2: MNHNY, SVGAGI (reference sequence). CDR3 length equals 17 residues. V lost 0 bases to trimming and J lost 5 bases; unmatched junction nucleotides: 13. The CDR3 bases are TGTGCCAGCAGTTACTCGGGGCCCCAGGGGGTTTACCACGAGCAGTACTTC. Its translation: CASSYSGPQGVYHEQYF.

The CDR3, as DNA: TGTGCCAGCTCATCGCGCAGCGGGGACTCCTACAATGAGCAGTTCTTC. Encoded protein: CASSSRSGDSYNEQFF. This chain links TRBV18 with TRBJ2-1; 7 positions agree with TRBD2. V shed 5 bases and J 0 bases; nucleotides not matched to a gene: 7. This CDR3 is 16 amino acids long. CDR1 and CDR2 (germline): KGHSH, LQKENI.

This clonotype occurred a few times. The rearrangement uses TRBV7-2 and TRBJ2-4; 7 positions match TRBD2. V shed 5 bases, J shed 6 bases, and the junction held 7 bases outside the gene matches. CDR1 and CDR2 from the germline V gene are SGHTA and FQGNSA. This CDR3 is built from 14 residues. This chain's CDR3 is CASSPQTGGNIQYF. In DNA, the CDR3 is TGTGCCAGCAGCCCACAAACGGGGGGAAACATTCAGTACTTC.

The chain employs TRBV19 and TRBJ2-3; D unclear. Germline loops: CDR1 LNHDA, CDR2 SQIVND (reference sequence). This CDR3 is 14 amino acids long. V was cut by 7 bases and J by 6 bases, with 17 bases left in between. CDR3 nucleotides: TGTGCCAGTAAGATCGGAACGATGTGGGATACGCAGTATTTT. It translates to CASKIGTMWDTQYF.

The chain joins TRBV6-1 to TRBJ1-2; D is possibly TRBD1 (5 bases). There are 13 residues in the CDR3. Germline loops: CDR1 MNHNS, CDR2 SASEGT. Trimming stripped 4 bases from V and 8 bases from J, with 14 bases between. CDR3 region: CASSVSRVGGYTF. The CDR3 DNA is TGTGCCAGCAGTGTGAGCAGGGTAGGAGGCTACACCTTC.

The rearrangement links TRBV29-1 to TRBJ2-2; perhaps TRBD2 as D (6 bases). This CDR3 has 13 residues. V was pared by 7 bases and J by 3 bases, with 12 bases between. Germline CDR1 reads SQVTM; CDR2 reads ANQGSEA. DNA for the CDR3: TGCAGCGCCGGTCGGGAGTACACCGGGGAGCTGTTTTTT. Translating gives CSAGREYTGELFF.

The CDR3 region is CASSLTGGFYEQYF. The CDR3 nucleotides are TGTGCCAGCAGCTTGACAGGGGGCTTCTACGAGCAGTACTTC. V is TRBV7-9 and J is TRBJ2-7; 10 nucleotides agree with TRBD1. The germline CDR1 and CDR2 sequences are SEHNR and FQNEAQ (reference sequence). This CDR3 contains 14 residues. V was pared by 3 bases and J by 3 bases, with 2 bases of the junction left unmatched.

This clonotype was seen at least ten times. The chain has TRBV2 and TRBJ2-1; D is ambiguous. The CDR3 has 11 residues. V lost 5 bases, J lost 5 bases, and 4 bases lay in between. Looked up from germline, CDR1 is SNHLY and CDR2 is FYNNEI. The CDR3 DNA sequence: TGTGCCAGCAGTTTCAACAATGAGCAGTTCTTC. This sequence encodes CASSFNNEQFF.